This T cell receptor beta chain derives from a study of cytomegalovirus exposure and HLA in healthy donors. On the study more broadly: In a later analysis, it was reported that the roughly 130 validation repertoires had been produced on the same platform as the 500 to 850 repertoires belonging to the first cohort. Study-wide findings and caveats: A few CMV-associated chains proved CMV antigen-specific in vitro. Among TCR beta chains, those listed as cytomegalovirus-associated numbered over 150. One later analysis, an examination of the roughly 130 validation repertoires, found that first-cohort TCR clusters tended to co-occur in them.

The table lists this clone with a count of one. Antigen unknown. Produced via immunoSEQ multiplex PCR; TCRdb's table is partial and in-frame only. The repertoire holds some 48,000 clones, with 88% as singletons. This receptor was taken from a woman aged 25-40 years in good health and CMV-seronegative. Sequenced sample: PBMCs.

The CDR3 sequence is CASSVVGLASSYNEQFF. Here the CDR3 DNA reads TGTGCCAGCAGCGTAGTGGGACTAGCGAGCTCCTACAATGAGCAGTTCTTC. The V gene is TRBV9, the J gene TRBJ2-1, with 10 bases identical to TRBD2. Germline CDR1 and CDR2: SGDLS and YYNGEE. The V and J ends lost 0 bases and 0 bases, in that order; junction bases with no gene match: 3. The CDR3 runs to 17 residues. Filled out from reference TRBV9 and TRBJ2-1, the complete variable domain reads DSGVTQTPKHLITATGQRVTLRCSPRSGDLSVYWYQQSLDQGLQFLIQYYNGEERAKGNILERFSAQQFPDLHSELNLSSLELGDSALYFCASSVVGLASSYNEQFFGPGTRLTVL.